The 29 T cell receptor beta chains below all came from one sample that was sequenced in a study of long-term antiretroviral therapy in people with HIV. A v3.0 immunoSEQ assay was performed at survey level. Sequenced by immunoSEQ multiplex PCR; TCRdb stores in-frame clones only, minus some. The table lists about 22,000 clones, about 88% of them singletons. Sample: unsorted PBMCs, taken 0.6 years after starting antiretroviral therapy. These receptors originate from a man in his 60s with HIV.

J is TRBJ1-6 and V is TRBV4-3, with 9 bases fitting TRBD1. Unmatched junction bases numbered 7, after V lost 3 bases and J lost 10 bases. The CDR3 is 15 amino acids. Germline V gives CDR1 LGHNA, CDR2 YSLEER. This CDR3 is CASSQGTGGRSPLHF. As DNA, the CDR3 is TGCGCCAGCAGCCAGGGAACAGGGGGCCGGTCACCCCTCCACTTT.

The chain is built from TRBV6-1 and TRBJ1-2; D gene unclear. V was trimmed by 2 bases and J by 6 bases, leaving 16 bases between them. CDR3 length: 15 residues. Germline assignment: CDR1 MNHNS and CDR2 SASEGT. CDR3 amino acids: CASSERKGRDDGYTF. The CDR3 DNA reads as TGTGCCAGCAGTGAAAGGAAGGGAAGGGATGATGGCTACACCTTC.

The rearrangement uses TRBV19 and TRBJ1-3; D ambiguous. The CDR3 has 14 residues. CDR1 and CDR2 from the germline V gene are LNHDA and SQIVND (reference sequence). V lost 7 bases to trimming and J lost 0 bases, with 10 bases between them. In DNA, the CDR3 is TGTGCCAGTAACGCCGACGTCTCTGGAAACACCATATATTTT. Translated: CASNADVSGNTIYF. Full variable domain (missing parts from reference TRBV19 and TRBJ1-3): DGGITQSPKYLFRKEGQNVTLSCEQNLNHDAMYWYRQDPGQGLRLIYYSQIVNDFQKGDIAEGYSVSREKKESFPLTVTSAQKNPTAFYLCASNADVSGNTIYFGEGSWLTVV.

The J gene is TRBJ2-7, the V gene TRBV19, with 8 bases lining up with TRBD1. CDR3 length equals 15 residues. Trimming removed 3 bases from V and 3 bases from J; junction bases left unmatched: 7. Germline assignment: CDR1 LNHDA and CDR2 SQIVND (reference sequence). CDR3 bases: TGTGCCAGTAGTATGGGAACAGGGGGGCTCTACGAGCAGTACTTC. Its translation is CASSMGTGGLYEQYF. Variable domain in full (rest from reference TRBV19 and TRBJ2-7): DGGITQSPKYLFRKEGQNVTLSCEQNLNHDAMYWYRQDPGQGLRLIYYSQIVNDFQKGDIAEGYSVSREKKESFPLTVTSAQKNPTAFYLCASSMGTGGLYEQYFGPGTRLTVT.

This rearrangement joins TRBV27 to TRBJ1-6, with 9 bases fitting TRBD1. The CDR3 is 22 amino acids. The V gene's germline CDR1 is MNHEY and CDR2 SMNVEV (reference sequence). The ends lost 0 bases at V and 3 bases at J; junction bases unmatched: 18. The DNA of the CDR3 is TGTGCCAGCAGTTTATCTCAAATCTTTCTCGGACAGGGGCGTAACTATAATTCACCCCTCCACTTT. Amino acid sequence: CASSLSQIFLGQGRNYNSPLHF.

V usage is TRBV2 and J usage is TRBJ2-5; weak D call: TRBD1 (6 bases). Trimming pared 8 bases from V and 3 bases from J, leaving 13 bases between. The CDR3 has 13 residues. Per the germline V gene, CDR1 is SNHLY and CDR2 is FYNNEI. The CDR3 DNA reads TGTGCCAGCGAACTAAACAGGGAAGAGACCCAGTACTTC. It specifies CASELNREETQYF.

Comments on this clone: Different DNA sequences within this sample yield the same CDR3. V is TRBV7-3 and J is TRBJ2-6; 8 positions match TRBD1. After removal of 3 bases from V and 4 bases from J, the junction contained 8 bases not matched to a gene. Germline V gene lookup returns CDR1 SGHTA and CDR2 FQGTGA. This CDR3 is built from 17 residues. DNA for the CDR3: TGTGCCAGCAGCTTGGGGCAGGGGGCGCCAGGGGCCAACGTCCTGACTTTC. Protein: CASSLGQGAPGANVLTF.

The chain employs TRBV11-2 and TRBJ2-7, with 7 bases matching TRBD2. There are 17 residues in the CDR3. V was pared by 1 base and J by 2 bases, with 11 bases of the junction left unmatched. Germline V gives CDR1 SGHAT, CDR2 FQNNGV. As DNA, the CDR3 is TGTGCCAGCAGCTTAGGGAGTGATCCTAGCGGTGCCTACGAGCAGTACTTC. It codes for CASSLGSDPSGAYEQYF.

V usage is TRBV5-4 and J usage is TRBJ1-5; D may be TRBD1 (5 bases). Trimming left V 3 bases short and J 4 bases short, with 14 bases between. The CDR3 sequence is 15 residues long. Germline loops: CDR1 SGHNT, CDR2 YYREEE (reference sequence). CDR3 sequence: CASSWGGDGNQPQHF. CDR3 nucleotide sequence: TGTGCCAGCAGCTGGGGGGGAGACGGGAATCAGCCCCAGCATTTT.

The V call is TRBV28, the J call TRBJ1-1; the D gene is possibly TRBD1 (6 bases). CDR1 is MDHEN and CDR2 is SYDVKM in the germline V gene. Trimming took off 1 base at V and 3 bases at J, with 15 bases between the two ends. CDR3 size: 16 residues. Here the CDR3 DNA reads TGTGCCAGCAGTTTATTGGGGGCGAGAAGGGACACTGAAGCTTTCTTT. The encoded protein is CASSLLGARRDTEAFF.

This chain links TRBV5-1 with TRBJ1-2; 8 nucleotides match TRBD1. With V trimmed by 4 bases and J by 4 bases, 12 bases remained unmatched. The length of the CDR3 is 16 residues. The germline gives CDR1 SGHRS, CDR2 YFSETQ. CDR3 bases: TGCGCCAGCAGCGCAAACACCGGGACAGGAGTCTATGGCTACACCTTC. Its translation: CASSANTGTGVYGYTF. Using reference TRBV5-1 and TRBJ1-2 for the parts outside the CDR3, the full variable domain is KAGVTQTPRYLIKTRGQQVTLSCSPISGHRSVSWYQQTPGQGLQFLFEYFSETQRNKGNFPGRFSGRQFSNSRSEMNVSTLELGDSALYLCASSANTGTGVYGYTFGSGTRLTVV.

This chain links TRBV10-3 with TRBJ2-2; 7 nucleotides line up with TRBD1. Per germline, CDR1 ENHRY and CDR2 SYGVKD. This CDR3 region has 15 residues. V gave up 11 bases and J gave up 3 bases; unmatched junction bases: 12. The CDR3 nucleotides read TGTGCCTCCGAGACAGGGCTCTGGGACACCGGGGAGCTGTTTTTT. Translation gives CASETGLWDTGELFF.

The genes are TRBV5-1 and TRBJ1-2, with a weak D call TRBD1 (5 bases). The CDR3 sequence is 15 residues long. Trimming removed 3 bases from V and 4 bases from J, with 16 bases in between. From germline, CDR1 is SGHRS and CDR2 YFSETQ. The CDR3: CASSWGDAFSYGYTF. CDR3 DNA sequence: TGCGCCAGCAGCTGGGGGGACGCCTTCTCCTATGGCTACACCTTC. Supplemented by reference TRBV5-1 and TRBJ1-2, the full variable domain reads KAGVTQTPRYLIKTRGQQVTLSCSPISGHRSVSWYQQTPGQGLQFLFEYFSETQRNKGNFPGRFSGRQFSNSRSEMNVSTLELGDSALYLCASSWGDAFSYGYTFGSGTRLTVV.

V usage is TRBV6-5 and J usage is TRBJ1-2, with TRBD1 matching 7 bases. Germline V gene sequence: CDR1 MNHEY, CDR2 SVGAGI. The CDR3 is 13 residues long. After removal of 5 bases from V and 4 bases from J, the junction contained 4 bases not matched to a gene. CDR3 nucleotides: TGTGCCAGCAGTGCCTCAGGGGGCTATGGCTACACCTTC. Protein product: CASSASGGYGYTF.

The rearrangement links TRBV7-9 to TRBJ2-2; D call uncertain. CDR3 length: 14 amino acids. V was trimmed by 4 bases and J by 1 base, leaving 7 bases between them. CDR1 SEHNR and CDR2 FQNEAQ come from the germline V gene (reference sequence). CDR3 sequence: CASSSPRNTGELFF. The DNA of the CDR3 is TGTGCCAGCAGCTCCCCGCGGAACACCGGGGAGCTGTTTTTT.

This clone was counted a single time. The chain is built from TRBV5-4 and TRBJ1-1; D remains ambiguous. V lost 3 bases to trimming and J lost 1 base, with 7 bases between them. Looked up from germline, CDR1 is SGHNT and CDR2 is YYREEE (reference sequence). This CDR3 contains 13 residues. The CDR3 loop is CASSYSSNTEAFF. In nucleotides, the CDR3 is TGTGCCAGCAGCTACAGTTCGAACACTGAAGCTTTCTTT.

The V and J genes are TRBV9 and TRBJ1-3, with D tentatively TRBD1 (5 bases). This CDR3 spans 17 amino acids. Germline values: CDR1 SGDLS, CDR2 YYNGEE. V gave up 3 bases and J gave up 0 bases, with 16 bases separating them. The CDR3 loop is CASSAPGGPSSGNTIYF. CDR3 bases: TGTGCCAGCAGCGCCCCTGGGGGACCGAGCTCTGGAAACACCATATATTTT.

This clone was seen a single time. The gene calls are TRBV5-8 and TRBJ2-1, with a tentative D call TRBD2 (6 bases). The ends were cut back, 2 bases at V and 1 base at J, with 10 bases in the middle. The CDR3 extends over 15 amino acids. Germline V gene lookup returns CDR1 SGHTS and CDR2 YDEGEE. CDR3 bases: TGTGCCAGCAGCTTTAGCGGAAATTCCTACAATGAGCAGTTCTTC. Amino acid sequence: CASSFSGNSYNEQFF.

This clone was observed once. The chain carries TRBV7-2 and TRBJ2-7; 10 positions match TRBD2. Germline CDR1 reads SGHTA; CDR2 reads FQGNSA. The CDR3 extends over 16 amino acids. With 5 bases clipped from V and 2 bases from J, the junction kept 9 bases outside the gene matches. Here the CDR3 reads CASSPGGAGGPYEQYF. For the CDR3, the DNA is TGTGCCAGCAGCCCGGGGGGAGCGGGGGGGCCCTACGAGCAGTACTTC.

The chain is built from TRBV9 and TRBJ2-2; possibly TRBD2 for D (5 bases). Germline values: CDR1 SGDLS, CDR2 YYNGEE. The V end was cut by 7 bases, the J end by 6 bases, with 16 bases between. CDR3 length: 14 residues. The CDR3 sequence: CASGSGLRAGELFF. CDR3 in DNA: TGTGCCAGCGGTTCCGGGTTGAGGGCCGGGGAGCTGTTTTTT. Supplemented by reference TRBV9 and TRBJ2-2, the full variable domain reads DSGVTQTPKHLITATGQRVTLRCSPRSGDLSVYWYQQSLDQGLQFLIQYYNGEERAKGNILERFSAQQFPDLHSELNLSSLELGDSALYFCASGSGLRAGELFFGEGSRLTVL.

The J gene is TRBJ2-1, the V gene TRBV7-2; the D is unclear. In germline, CDR1 is SGHTA, CDR2 FQGNSA. The CDR3 extends over 14 amino acids. Trimming pared 2 bases from V and 8 bases from J, leaving 13 bases between. The CDR3 DNA reads as TGTGCCAGCAGCTTATACGGTCCCCTCGATGAGCAGTTCTTC. Protein: CASSLYGPLDEQFF.

The chain is built from TRBV4-3 and TRBJ2-6; 7 positions match TRBD1. This CDR3 is 16 amino acids long. V dropped 1 base and J dropped 4; count of bases not matched to a gene: 4. The germline gives CDR1 LGHNA, CDR2 YSLEER. CDR3 loop: CASSQGTGSGANVLTF. DNA of the CDR3: TGCGCCAGCAGCCAAGGGACAGGCTCCGGGGCCAACGTCCTGACTTTC.

J is TRBJ2-1 and V is TRBV9; weak D call: TRBD1 (6 bases). The CDR3 extends over 16 amino acids. Trimming stripped 4 bases from V and 0 bases from J, with 14 bases between. Germline lookup yields CDR1 SGDLS and CDR2 YYNGEE. The CDR3 protein is CASSYYPGDSYNEQFF. The CDR3 DNA sequence: TGTGCCAGCAGCTACTACCCAGGGGACTCCTACAATGAGCAGTTCTTC.

This sequence joins TRBV9 and TRBJ1-3, with 8 bases lining up with TRBD1. The ends lost 3 bases at V and 0 bases at J; junction bases unmatched: 14. This CDR3 region has 19 residues. Germline V lookup: CDR1 SGDLS, CDR2 YYNGEE. The CDR3 protein is CASSAALGQASFSGNTIYF. The CDR3 DNA reads TGTGCCAGCAGCGCGGCCCTGGGACAGGCGAGTTTCTCTGGAAACACCATATATTTT. Supplemented by reference TRBV9 and TRBJ1-3, the full variable domain reads DSGVTQTPKHLITATGQRVTLRCSPRSGDLSVYWYQQSLDQGLQFLIQYYNGEERAKGNILERFSAQQFPDLHSELNLSSLELGDSALYFCASSAALGQASFSGNTIYFGEGSWLTVV.

The V and J genes are TRBV5-6 and TRBJ1-4; D ambiguous. From germline, CDR1 is SGHDT and CDR2 YYEEEE. The CDR3 runs 15 residues. V was shortened by 1 base and J by 14 bases, with 21 bases between the two germline ends. CDR3 residues: CASSLNTGGGILLFF. In nucleotides, the CDR3 is TGTGCCAGCAGCTTGAATACGGGCGGAGGGATATTGCTGTTTTTT.

J is TRBJ2-1 and V is TRBV5-1; TRBD1 might be the D (6 bases). Trimming shortened V by 2 bases and J by 8 bases, and 11 bases separated the two germline ends. The germline CDR1 and CDR2 sequences are SGHRS and YFSETQ. This CDR3 contains 13 residues. CDR3 sequence: CASSLQGSDEQFF. CDR3 in DNA: TGCGCCAGCAGCTTACAGGGTTCAGATGAGCAGTTCTTC. Filled out from reference TRBV5-1 and TRBJ2-1, the complete variable domain reads KAGVTQTPRYLIKTRGQQVTLSCSPISGHRSVSWYQQTPGQGLQFLFEYFSETQRNKGNFPGRFSGRQFSNSRSEMNVSTLELGDSALYLCASSLQGSDEQFFGPGTRLTVL.

On this clone itself: Relative to the germline gene, one junction end is altered; a read error may explain this. The chain combines TRBV7-7 with TRBJ2-7, with D possibly TRBD2 on 6 matching bases. Germline loops: CDR1 SSHAT, CDR2 FNYEAQ (reference sequence). The CDR3 runs 13 residues. In DNA, the CDR3 is TGTGCTAGCAGCAAAGGGACTTCTGGGGAGCAGTACTTC. Its protein is CASSKGTSGEQYF.

As DNA, the CDR3 is TGCAGCGTTGAATTGCGACAGGGAAGAGACGAGCAGTACTTC. Translating it yields CSVELRQGRDEQYF. The chain couples TRBV29-1 to TRBJ2-7; 7 nucleotides line up with TRBD1. Trimming removed 2 bases from V and 5 bases from J; junction bases left unmatched: 9. Germline-derived CDR1 and CDR2 are SQVTM and ANQGSEA. The CDR3 runs to 14 residues.

The chain's CDR3 is CASSPGGQTYNSPLHF. For the CDR3, the DNA is TGTGCCAGCAGCCCTGGGGGACAGACTTATAATTCACCCCTCCACTTT. The chain employs TRBV5-4 and TRBJ1-6; 7 nucleotides match TRBD1. Germline V gene data show CDR1 as SGHNT and CDR2 as YYREEE (reference sequence). CDR3 length: 16 residues. The V segment lost 4 bases and the J segment 4 bases; nucleotides outside the gene matches: 8. The entire variable domain, with the rest obtained from reference TRBV5-4 and TRBJ1-6, is as follows: ETGVTQSPTHLIKTRGQQVTLRCSSQSGHNTVSWYQQALGQGPQFIFQYYREEENGRGNFPPRFSGLQFPNYSSELNVNALELDDSALYLCASSPGGQTYNSPLHFGNGTRLTVT.